One and the same sample provided the 30 T cell receptor beta chains below, sequenced in a study of T-cell memory formation after mild COVID-19. TCRdb analysed the 5' RACE reads with MiXCR anew, one entry per CDR3 protein. The data show 170,000 or so distinct CDR3 sequences, about 28% seen once. Source material: PBMCs or a T cell subset sorted from them (not recorded which). The receptors come from an adult woman who had mild COVID-19 (a few samples of this study predate the infection). Cell type and time point are not known.

The chain employs TRBV5-1 and TRBJ1-1; no reliable D call. The V gene's germline CDR1 is SGHRS and CDR2 YFSETQ. This CDR3 has 16 amino acids. The V end lost 0 bases, the J end lost 3 bases, and 15 bases lay between the germline ends. The chain's CDR3 is CASSLAFPTEYTEAFF. The CDR3 region has the DNA TGCGCCAGCAGCTTGGCTTTTCCTACAGAGTACACTGAAGCTTTCTTT.

The genes are TRBV7-2 and TRBJ2-3; the D gene is possibly TRBD2 (6 bases). The CDR3 spans 16 residues. V lost 5 bases and J 6 bases, leaving 21 bases between the germline ends. CDR1 and CDR2 from the germline V gene are SGHTA and FQGNSA. The CDR3 sequence: CASSTARDLEADTQYF. CDR3 DNA sequence: TGTGCCAGCAGCACGGCCCGGGACTTGGAGGCGGATACGCAGTATTTT.

This clonotype was recorded a few times. The rearrangement links TRBV7-9 to TRBJ2-3, with 11 bases matching TRBD2. This CDR3 spans 17 amino acids. Germline-derived CDR1 and CDR2 are SEHNR and FQNEAQ (reference sequence). With V trimmed by 4 bases and J by 4 bases, 10 bases remained unmatched. The CDR3 region is CASSSRLAGGVADTQYF. The CDR3 coding sequence is TGTGCCAGCAGCTCACGCTTAGCGGGGGGGGTCGCAGATACGCAGTATTTT.

This clonotype has a handful of counts. The CDR3 protein is CASSLRDRRNTGELFF. The CDR3 DNA sequence: TGCGCCAGCAGCTTGCGGGACAGGAGAAACACCGGGGAGCTGTTTTTT. The rearrangement joins TRBV5-1 to TRBJ2-2, with 8 bases identical to TRBD1. CDR1 and CDR2 from the germline V gene are SGHRS and YFSETQ. V lost 1 base and J lost 2; bases outside the gene matches: 4. The CDR3 consists of 16 residues. Full variable domain (missing parts from reference TRBV5-1 and TRBJ2-2): KAGVTQTPRYLIKTRGQQVTLSCSPISGHRSVSWYQQTPGQGLQFLFEYFSETQRNKGNFPGRFSGRQFSNSRSEMNVSTLELGDSALYLCASSLRDRRNTGELFFGEGSRLTVL.

The chain carries TRBV6-5 and TRBJ2-3, with D unresolved. Trimming pared 5 bases from V and 4 bases from J, leaving 28 bases between. This CDR3 has 19 amino acids. CDR1 and CDR2 (germline): MNHEY, SVGAGI. CDR3: CASSLLINIRPPRPDTQYF. CDR3 nucleotide sequence: TGTGCCAGCAGTCTATTAATAAATATACGACCACCCCGACCAGATACGCAGTATTTT.

The chain combines TRBV12-3 or TRBV12-4 with TRBJ1-5; 10 bases agree with TRBD1. Trimming cost V 6 bases and J 4 bases; bases outside gene matches: 9. The CDR3 sequence is 16 residues long. The CDR3 loop reads CASRAGTGAMNQPQHF. The CDR3 DNA sequence: TGTGCCAGCAGAGCCGGGACAGGGGCCATGAATCAGCCCCAGCATTTT.

V usage is TRBV30 and J usage is TRBJ2-3, with TRBD2 matching 13 bases. Germline V CDR1 and CDR2: GTSNPN, SVGIG (reference sequence). The length of the CDR3 is 14 residues. The V gene end was trimmed by 5 bases and the J gene end by 8 bases; junction bases not matched to a gene: 7. In nucleotides, the CDR3 is TGTGCCTGGGGACTAGCGGGGGCCGGGGGTACGCAGTATTTT. It translates to CAWGLAGAGGTQYF.

The CDR3 DNA is TGCAGTGCTATCCCGAGCCTGGAAGCTTTCTTT. Protein: CSAIPSLEAFF. The rearrangement uses TRBV20-1 and TRBJ1-1; the D is unclear. CDR3 size: 11 residues. The V end lost 4 bases, the J end lost 8 bases, and 11 bases lay between the germline ends. The germline gives CDR1 DFQATT, CDR2 SNEGSKA (reference sequence).

This clonotype was counted a few times. The rearrangement joins TRBV24-1 to TRBJ2-1, with D perhaps matching TRBD2 (7 bases). The germline gives CDR1 KGHDR, CDR2 SFDVKD. Trimming left V 2 bases short and J 0 bases short, with 13 bases between. This CDR3 contains 17 residues. The CDR3 nucleotides are TGTGCCACCAGTGATTGGGGGGGCGCCAGCTCCTACAATGAGCAGTTCTTC. Translation gives CATSDWGGASSYNEQFF.

This clonotype was observed a few times. V gene TRBV11-2 combines with J gene TRBJ1-3, with 12 nucleotides matching TRBD1. Germline V lookup: CDR1 SGHAT, CDR2 FQNNGV. The CDR3 covers 17 residues. V lost 3 bases and J lost 3; bases outside the gene matches: 6. Here the CDR3 DNA reads TGTGCCAGCAGCTTTATCGGGACAGGGGGCGGTGGAAACACCATATATTTT. It translates to CASSFIGTGGGGNTIYF.

This clonotype came up a few times. This rearrangement joins TRBV25-1 to TRBJ2-1, with TRBD1 matching 8 bases. V lost 4 bases and J lost 4; bases outside the gene matches: 12. From germline, CDR1 is MGHDK and CDR2 SYGVNS. The CDR3 contains 17 residues. In nucleotides, the CDR3 is TGTGCCAGCAGTGTCTCAGGGGGCCACTCACTTTACAATGAGCAGTTCTTC. This codes for CASSVSGGHSLYNEQFF.

The CDR3 loop is CARQDSWSYTF. CDR3 DNA: TGTGCCCGACAAGACAGTTGGAGCTACACCTTC. The genes are TRBV2 and TRBJ1-2; possible D gene TRBD1, 5 bases. Deletions cut 11 bases from V and 9 bases from J, with 16 bases between. CDR3 length: 11 residues. CDR1 is SNHLY, CDR2 FYNNEI, per germline. Supplemented by reference TRBV2 and TRBJ1-2, the full variable domain reads EPEVTQTPSHQVTQMGQEVILRCVPISNHLYFYWYRQILGQKVEFLVSFYNNEISEKSEIFDDQFSVERPDGSNFTLKIRSTKLEDSAMYFCARQDSWSYTFGSGTRLTVV.

This clonotype was counted only a few times. The genes are TRBV20-1 and TRBJ1-1, with D possibly TRBD1 on 5 matching bases. CDR3 length: 16 residues. Trimming cost V 3 bases and J 1 base, with 18 bases left between them. Germline V gene lookup returns CDR1 DFQATT and CDR2 SNEGSKA (reference sequence). The CDR3 DNA follows: TGCAGTGCTAGTGTTGTGGGGCTGACTGAGAACACTGAAGCTTTCTTT. Protein: CSASVVGLTENTEAFF.

This sequence joins TRBV30 and TRBJ1-6, with D possibly being TRBD1 (5 bases). The CDR3 sequence is 13 residues long. Trimming took 0 bases from V and 9 from J, leaving 9 bases between them. Germline assignment: CDR1 GTSNPN and CDR2 SVGIG (reference sequence). This chain's CDR3 is CAWSVQRGSPLHF. DNA for the CDR3: TGTGCCTGGAGTGTACAGAGGGGTTCACCCCTCCACTTT.

The V gene is TRBV6-1, the J gene TRBJ2-3; tentatively, D is TRBD2 (5 bases). This CDR3 has 15 residues. Germline V CDR1 and CDR2: MNHNS, SASEGT. V was clipped by 3 bases and J by 1 base, with 11 bases between them. DNA of the CDR3: TGTGCCAGCAGTGATTGGGAGAGGGGCACAGATACGCAGTATTTT. Translation: CASSDWERGTDTQYF.

This clonotype occurred a few times. The gene calls are TRBV24-1 and TRBJ2-2; TRBD2 matches 7 bases. Trimming at V came to 5 bases and at J to 0 bases, leaving 11 bases not matched to a gene. Germline V gene lookup returns CDR1 KGHDR and CDR2 SFDVKD. This CDR3 has 18 amino acids. The CDR3 nucleotides read TGTGCCACCAGTGGGGAGGGAATGGGGACTTCGAACACCGGGGAGCTGTTTTTT. Protein product: CATSGEGMGTSNTGELFF.

This clonotype came up a few times. The J gene is TRBJ2-1, the V gene TRBV7-9; D unresolved. The V and J ends lost 0 bases and 15 bases respectively, with 12 bases between them. The length of the CDR3 is 12 residues. Germline assignment: CDR1 SEHNR and CDR2 FQNEAQ (reference sequence). The CDR3 region has the DNA TGTGCCAGCAGCTTAGCGACTGAGGAGTGGTTCTTC. Its protein product is CASSLATEEWFF.

This chain connects TRBV3-1 to TRBJ2-1; TRBD2 agrees at 9 bases. Germline V gene data show CDR1 as LGHDT and CDR2 as YNNKEL (reference sequence). The V gene end was trimmed by 5 bases and the J gene end by 4 bases; junction bases not matched to a gene: 12. The CDR3 consists of 17 residues. The CDR3 loop is CASSEGDAGGPYNEQFF. DNA for the CDR3: TGTGCCAGCAGCGAGGGAGACGCGGGGGGGCCATACAATGAGCAGTTCTTC.

This clonotype was detected only a few times. The chain recombines TRBV12-3 or TRBV12-4 with TRBJ1-1; D is undetermined. The V end was cut by 6 bases, the J end by 10 bases, with 18 bases between. The CDR3 spans 13 residues. CDR3 sequence (DNA): TGTGCCAGCAGCCTCGGACGGCGCTCTGGAGCTTTCTTT. It specifies CASSLGRRSGAFF.

This clonotype was found a few times. This chain connects TRBV7-9 to TRBJ1-1; no clear D gene. Deletions cut 1 base from V and 7 bases from J, with 7 bases between. CDR1 is SEHNR, CDR2 FQNEAQ, per germline (reference sequence). The CDR3 consists of 12 residues. CDR3 residues: CASSLERGEAFF. The CDR3 bases are TGTGCCAGCAGCTTAGAACGGGGTGAAGCTTTCTTT.

This chain links TRBV24-1 with TRBJ2-7, with 9 bases that match TRBD1. V shed 4 bases, J shed 3 bases, and the junction held 6 bases outside the gene matches. This CDR3 region has 15 residues. Germline V CDR1 and CDR2: KGHDR, SFDVKD. This chain's CDR3 is CATSEPGQGIYEQYF. The CDR3 coding sequence is TGTGCCACCAGTGAACCGGGACAGGGAATCTACGAGCAGTACTTC.

V is TRBV29-1 and J is TRBJ2-7, with 8 bases identical to TRBD1. Germline V CDR1 and CDR2: SQVTM, ANQGSEA. The CDR3 is 13 residues long. Trimming took 7 bases from V and 2 from J; bases not matched to a gene: 7. The CDR3 spells CSAETGDTYEQYF. In DNA, the CDR3 is TGCAGCGCCGAGACAGGGGACACCTACGAGCAGTACTTC.

The chain combines TRBV7-9 with TRBJ2-3, with D unclear. V shed 1 base and J shed 5 bases, with 10 bases lying between them. CDR3 length equals 14 residues. Germline lookup yields CDR1 SEHNR and CDR2 FQNEAQ (reference sequence). Here the CDR3 DNA reads TGTGCCAGCAGCTTAGTCCTAGGCGGAGATACGCAGTATTTT. It specifies CASSLVLGGDTQYF.

Notes on this clonotype: Compared with germline, one end of the junction differs, possibly owing to a read error. This chain uses TRBV20-1 with TRBJ2-3; D is possibly TRBD2 (7 bases). There are 14 residues in the CDR3. Germline assignment: CDR1 DFQATT and CDR2 SNEGSKA (reference sequence). The CDR3 loop is CSAPPGGNADTRYF. The CDR3 bases are TGCAGTGCTCCGCCGGGGGGCAACGCAGATACGCGGTATTTT.

In this sample, this clonotype turned up a few times. This chain links TRBV5-6 with TRBJ2-1, with a tentative D call TRBD2 (6 bases). The CDR3 runs 15 residues. Trimming shortened V by 6 bases and J by 2 bases, and 15 bases separated the two germline ends. The germline gives CDR1 SGHDT, CDR2 YYEEEE. The CDR3 DNA reads TGTGCCAGCAAGTTGGGGGAGGACACCTACAATGAGCAGTTCTTC. Protein product: CASKLGEDTYNEQFF.

This clonotype turned up a few times. The genes are TRBV28 and TRBJ2-5; D unresolved. V gave up 6 bases and J gave up 5 bases, with 19 bases separating them. CDR3 length: 15 amino acids. Germline V lookup: CDR1 MDHEN, CDR2 SYDVKM. The CDR3 region is CASRDSRVPIETQYF. The DNA for the CDR3 is TGTGCCAGCAGAGATTCACGGGTCCCTATCGAGACCCAGTACTTC.

J is TRBJ1-2 and V is TRBV6-5; D perhaps matches TRBD1 (5 bases). Per the germline V gene, CDR1 is MNHEY and CDR2 is SVGAGI. The ends were cut back, 3 bases at V and 2 bases at J, with 16 bases in the middle. The length of the CDR3 is 16 residues. In DNA, the CDR3 is TGTGCCAGCAGTTATCGTCCGGGACCGATGAACTATGGCTACACCTTC. It translates to CASSYRPGPMNYGYTF.

This chain uses TRBV5-6 with TRBJ2-2; no definite D call. V was pared by 4 bases and J by 2 bases, with 15 bases between. This CDR3 contains 16 residues. Germline CDR1 is SGHDT and CDR2 is YYEEEE. The CDR3 is CASSPPRLLNTGELFF. The CDR3 coding sequence is TGTGCCAGCAGCCCCCCCCGGCTCCTCAACACCGGGGAGCTGTTTTTT.

The chain employs TRBV4-1 and TRBJ1-1; TRBD1 matches at 12 bases. The germline gives CDR1 MGHRA, CDR2 YSYEKL. With V trimmed by 8 bases and J by 4 bases, 26 bases remained unmatched. CDR3 size: 21 residues. The DNA of the CDR3 is TGCGCCAGCTTGCCACCTTCCGGGACAGGGGGCGGTCGACATTATGTCACTGAAGCTTTCTTT. Encoded protein: CASLPPSGTGGGRHYVTEAFF.

The rearrangement joins TRBV7-3 to TRBJ2-2; D remains ambiguous. This CDR3 contains 14 residues. Per the germline V gene, CDR1 is SGHTA and CDR2 is FQGTGA. The ends were cut back, 4 bases at V and 7 bases at J, with 13 bases in the middle. This CDR3 is CASSYLYEHGELFF. In DNA, the CDR3 is TGTGCCAGCAGCTACCTTTACGAACACGGGGAGCTGTTTTTT. Filled out from reference TRBV7-3 and TRBJ2-2, the complete variable domain reads GAGVSQTPSNKVTEKGKYVELRCDPISGHTALYWYRQSLGQGPEFLIYFQGTGAADDSGLPNDRFFAVRPEGSVSTLKIQRTERGDSAVYLCASSYLYEHGELFFGEGSRLTVL.